The 17 T cell receptor beta chains in this list originate from one sample, sequenced in a study of cytomegalovirus exposure and HLA in healthy donors. 60 Vbeta and 13 Jbeta primers were used in PCR. Using immunoSEQ multiplex PCR, the repertoire was profiled, and TCRdb retains in-frame clones only, with some absent. The sample records roughly 140,000 clones, 70% to 80% being singletons. Sample: PBMCs. All receptors come from a human donor in good health.

This chain joins TRBV7-2 and TRBJ1-2; a possible D gene is TRBD1 (6 bases). The CDR3 is 11 amino acids. V lost 5 bases and J lost 14, with 15 bases in between. Germline V CDR1 and CDR2: SGHTA, FQGNSA. The CDR3 sequence: CASSQSRRGTF. DNA for the CDR3: TGTGCCAGCAGCCAATCCCGTAGGGGGACCTTC. Combining the CDR3 with reference TRBV7-2 and TRBJ1-2 gives the whole variable domain GAGVSQSPSNKVTEKGKDVELRCDPISGHTALYWYRQSLGQGLEFLIYFQGNSAPDKSGLPSDRFSAERTGGSVSTLTIQRTQQEDSAVYLCASSQSRRGTFGSGTRLTVV.

The chain's CDR3 is CASSLSTGVSTDTQYF. CDR3 DNA: TGCGCCAGCAGCTTGAGTACAGGCGTCAGCACAGATACGCAGTATTTT. The rearrangement links TRBV5-1 to TRBJ2-3, with TRBD1 as a possible D gene (5 bases). The CDR3 has 16 residues. Germline CDR1 is SGHRS and CDR2 is YFSETQ. V lost 1 base, J lost 0 bases, and 12 bases lay in between.

This clone was observed a few times. The chain recombines TRBV13 with TRBJ1-4; TRBD1 matches at 7 bases. The CDR3 covers 14 residues. Germline CDR1 reads PRHDT; CDR2 reads FYEKMQ (reference sequence). V lost 6 bases and J lost 10; bases outside the gene matches: 11. CDR3 bases: TGTGCCAGCAGTTCAGGGGGTCAACTTGGAAAACTGTTTTTT. Its translation is CASSSGGQLGKLFF.

The chain is built from TRBV10-2 and TRBJ2-2, with 9 nucleotides matching TRBD2. The CDR3 contains 15 residues. Looked up from germline, CDR1 is WSHSY and CDR2 is SAAADI. J gave up 1 base and V 10 bases, and 7 bases lay outside the gene matches. CDR3 sequence: CATTLAGLNTGELFF. CDR3 coding DNA: TGCGCCACTACGCTAGCGGGGTTGAACACCGGGGAGCTGTTTTTT.

The gene calls are TRBV27 and TRBJ2-5; D is possibly TRBD2 (6 bases). Trimming removed 2 bases from V and 5 bases from J, with 15 bases in between. Germline CDR1 and CDR2: MNHEY and SMNVEV (reference sequence). The CDR3 has 15 residues. The CDR3: CASSLTGLTGETQYF. Written as DNA, the CDR3 is TGTGCCAGCAGTTTAACGGGACTGACGGGGGAGACCCAGTACTTC.

This clone was seen only a few times. V is TRBV29-1 and J is TRBJ1-1, with D possibly TRBD1 on 5 matching bases. CDR1 and CDR2 (germline): SQVTM, ANQGSEA. The V gene lost 4 bases and the J gene lost 0 bases, with 6 bases spanning the gap. The CDR3 sequence is 12 residues long. The CDR3 protein is CSVGGVNTEAFF. The CDR3 DNA sequence: TGCAGCGTTGGGGGGGTGAACACTGAAGCTTTCTTT.

The chain couples TRBV11-3 to TRBJ2-7; 7 bases agree with TRBD1. CDR3 size: 15 residues. V lost 0 bases, J lost 6 bases, and 8 bases stayed unmatched. Germline CDR1 reads SGHNT; CDR2 reads YENEEA. Written as DNA, the CDR3 is TGTGCCAGCAGCTTAGACCGGACAGGACGGGGCGAGCAGTACTTC. It translates to CASSLDRTGRGEQYF.

The chain employs TRBV30 and TRBJ1-2; D gene ambiguous. Germline-derived CDR1 and CDR2 are GTSNPN and SVGIG (reference sequence). With 4 bases removed from V and 7 bases from J, the gap between germline ends came to 19 bases. This CDR3 spans 14 amino acids. The CDR3 reads CAWIGRETRSGYTF. CDR3 DNA: TGTGCCTGGATTGGGAGGGAGACACGGAGTGGCTACACCTTC.

V and J are TRBV6-5 and TRBJ2-2; D remains ambiguous. This CDR3 is built from 12 residues. Germline CDR1 MNHEY, CDR2 SVGAGI. V gave up 5 bases and J gave up 9 bases, with 10 bases separating them. For the CDR3, the DNA is TGTGCCAGCAGTGGTCGAGGATGGGAGCTGTTTTTT. Its protein product is CASSGRGWELFF.

The chain recombines TRBV7-9 with TRBJ2-7; tentatively, D is TRBD1 (6 bases). Trimming stripped 4 bases from V and 3 bases from J, with 16 bases between. The CDR3 covers 15 residues. Germline loops: CDR1 SEHNR, CDR2 FQNEAQ (reference sequence). The CDR3 bases are TGTGCCAGCAGCTATATGCACCCCAGGGGCTACGAGCAGTACTTC. Protein product: CASSYMHPRGYEQYF.

The chain has TRBV19 and TRBJ2-5; D possibly corresponds to TRBD2 (6 bases). V gave up 3 bases and J gave up 0 bases, with 11 bases separating them. Germline CDR1 LNHDA, CDR2 SQIVND (reference sequence). This CDR3 spans 15 amino acids. In DNA form, the CDR3 reads TGTGCCAGTAGTATCCGGGACTGGTACCAAGAGACCCAGTACTTC. Protein product: CASSIRDWYQETQYF.

V usage is TRBV21-1 and J usage is TRBJ2-3; TRBD2 is taken as the D call from the table, unchecked against the DNA. TRBV21-1 is given as a pseudogene. This CDR3 spans 14 amino acids. Written as DNA, the CDR3 is TGTGCCAGCACACGAAGACTAGTCACAGATACGCAGTATTTT. The encoded protein is CASTRRLVTDTQYF.

The chain recombines TRBV12-5 with TRBJ2-2; tentatively, D is TRBD1 (6 bases). V was pared by 6 bases and J by 5 bases, with 7 bases between. Germline V CDR1 and CDR2: LGHNT, FRNRAP. The CDR3 loop spans 12 amino acids. CDR3 DNA: TGTGCTAGTGGACAGGGTACCGGGGAGCTGTTTTTT. Translated: CASGQGTGELFF. Looking up the rest from reference TRBV12-5 and TRBJ2-2 gives the full variable domain: DARVTQTPRHKVTEMGQEVTMRCQPILGHNTVFWYRQTMMQGLELLAYFRNRAPLDDSGMPKDRFSAEMPDATLATLKIQPSEPRDSAVYFCASGQGTGELFFGEGSRLTVL.

The CDR3 spells CASSVDRATGELFF. The CDR3 DNA is TGTGCCAGCAGCGTGGACAGGGCAACCGGGGAGCTGTTTTTT. The chain has TRBV9 and TRBJ2-2, with TRBD1 matching over 8 bases. The CDR3 spans 14 residues. The V gene end was trimmed by 2 bases and the J gene end by 5 bases; junction bases not matched to a gene: 2. CDR1 SGDLS and CDR2 YYNGEE come from the germline V gene.

J is TRBJ1-1 and V is TRBV7-9; TRBD1 aligns across 8 bases. The CDR3 loop spans 15 amino acids. Germline CDR1 is SEHNR and CDR2 is FQNEAQ (reference sequence). The V and J ends lost 1 base and 4 bases, in that order; junction bases with no gene match: 5. CDR3 region: CASSLVTGVGTEAFF. The CDR3 nucleotides read TGTGCCAGCAGCTTAGTGACAGGGGTTGGCACTGAAGCTTTCTTT.

The genes are TRBV5-4 and TRBJ2-7; D ambiguous. CDR3 length equals 15 residues. CDR1 and CDR2 (germline): SGHNT, YYREEE (reference sequence). Trimming removed 2 bases at V and 6 bases at J, with 18 bases between. In nucleotides, the CDR3 is TGTGCCAGCAGCTTACCGGCGTCGCCTCCGGGCGAGCAGTACTTC. This sequence encodes CASSLPASPPGEQYF.

The rearrangement joins TRBV19 to TRBJ2-1; TRBD2 matches at 8 bases. J gave up 8 bases and V 10 bases, and 16 bases lay outside the gene matches. The CDR3 runs to 15 residues. Germline CDR1 and CDR2: LNHDA and SQIVND (reference sequence). In nucleotides, the CDR3 is TGTGCCACGAACCGGGGGGGGAGATCAAAGGATGAGCAGTTCTTC. Translated: CATNRGGRSKDEQFF.